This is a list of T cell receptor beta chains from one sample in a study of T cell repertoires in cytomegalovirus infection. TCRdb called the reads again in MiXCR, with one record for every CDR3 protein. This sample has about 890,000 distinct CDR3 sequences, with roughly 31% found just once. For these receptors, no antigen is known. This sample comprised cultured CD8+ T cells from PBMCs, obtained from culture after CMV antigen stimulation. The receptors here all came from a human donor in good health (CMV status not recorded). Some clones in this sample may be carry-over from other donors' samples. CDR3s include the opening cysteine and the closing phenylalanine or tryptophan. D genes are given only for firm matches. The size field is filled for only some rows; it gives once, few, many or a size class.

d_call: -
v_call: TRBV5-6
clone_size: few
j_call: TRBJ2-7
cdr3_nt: TGTGCCAGCAGCTCTCCGAGGGGGGGCGCCTACGAGCAGTACTTC
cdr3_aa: CASSSPRGGAYEQYF

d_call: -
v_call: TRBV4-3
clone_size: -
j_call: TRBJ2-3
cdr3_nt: TGCGCCAGCAGCCAAGGGCAGAGGGCGACAGATACGCAGTATTTT
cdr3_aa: CASSQGQRATDTQYF

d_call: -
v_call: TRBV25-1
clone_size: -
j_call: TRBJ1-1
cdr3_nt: TGTGCCAGCAGCCAAACAGGGTTTCGGAACACTGAAGCTTTCTTT
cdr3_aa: CASSQTGFRNTEAFF

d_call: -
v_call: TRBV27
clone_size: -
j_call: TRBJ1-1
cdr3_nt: TGTGCCAGCACCCCAGGGTTTGACCGTGAAGCTTTCTTT
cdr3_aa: CASTPGFDREAFF

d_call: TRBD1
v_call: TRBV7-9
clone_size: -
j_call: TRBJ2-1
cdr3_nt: TGTGCCAGCAGCTTAGGACCCGACAGGGGGCGCCGTGAGCAGTTCTTC
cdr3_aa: CASSLGPDRGRREQFF

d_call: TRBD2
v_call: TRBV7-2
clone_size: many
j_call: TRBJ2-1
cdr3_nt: TGTGCCAGCAGCCCTAGCGGGGGGCCAAGGGATGAGCAGTTCTTC
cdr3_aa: CASSPSGGPRDEQFF

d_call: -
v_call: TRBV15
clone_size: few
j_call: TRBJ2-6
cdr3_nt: TGTGCCACCAGCAGAGATAACGCAGAACTCTCTGGGGCCAACGTCCTGACTTTC
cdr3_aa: CATSRDNAELSGANVLTF

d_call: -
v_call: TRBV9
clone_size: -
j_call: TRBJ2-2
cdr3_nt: TGTGCCAGCAGCGTAGTCGGAAAACACACGAACACCGGGGAGCTGTTTTTT
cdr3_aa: CASSVVGKHTNTGELFF

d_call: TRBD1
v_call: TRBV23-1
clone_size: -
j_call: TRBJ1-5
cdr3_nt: TGCGCCAGCAGTCAAAGATTAACAGGGGGAATTAATCAGCCCCAGCATTTT
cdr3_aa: CASSQRLTGGINQPQHF

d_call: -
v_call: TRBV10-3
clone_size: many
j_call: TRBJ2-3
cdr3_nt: TGTGCCATCAGTGAGTTTATTCGACAGACCCAAAGCACAGATACGCAGTATTTT
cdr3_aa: CAISEFIRQTQSTDTQYF

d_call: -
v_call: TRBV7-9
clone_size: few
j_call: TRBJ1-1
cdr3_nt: TGTGCCAGCAGCTTGATGACAGGTGCGAACACTGAAGCTTTCTTT
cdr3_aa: CASSLMTGANTEAFF

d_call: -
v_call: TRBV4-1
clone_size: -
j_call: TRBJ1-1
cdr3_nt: TGCGCCAGCAGCCAAGAAAGGAGTTGGACTGAAGCTTTCTTT
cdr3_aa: CASSQERSWTEAFF

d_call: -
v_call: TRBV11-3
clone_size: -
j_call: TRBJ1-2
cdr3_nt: TGTGCCAGCAGCTCAGGGTGGCCCTGCTACACCTTC
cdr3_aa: CASSSGWPCYTF

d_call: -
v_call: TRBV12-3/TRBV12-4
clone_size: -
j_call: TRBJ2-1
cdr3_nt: TGTGTCAGCAGTCCTCGGACAGTCAATGAGCAGTTCTTC
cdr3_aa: CVSSPRTVNEQFF

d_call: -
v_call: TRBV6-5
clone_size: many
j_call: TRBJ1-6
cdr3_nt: TGTGCCAGCAGTTACTACTACAGGGAATGGGATAATTCACCCCTCCACTTT
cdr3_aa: CASSYYYREWDNSPLHF

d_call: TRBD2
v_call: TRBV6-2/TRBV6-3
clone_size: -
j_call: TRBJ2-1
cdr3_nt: TGTGCCAGCAGTCGTCAGCGGGGCTCCTACAATGAGCAGTTCTTC
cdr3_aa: CASSRQRGSYNEQFF

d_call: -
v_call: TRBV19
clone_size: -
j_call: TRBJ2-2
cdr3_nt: TGTGCCAGTCCCGGAGCGGGCGGGGAGCTGTTTTTT
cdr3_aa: CASPGAGGELFF

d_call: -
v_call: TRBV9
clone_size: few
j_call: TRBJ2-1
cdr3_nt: TGTGCCAGCAGCGCAGCTTCGGGACTGCGATACAATGAGCAGTTCTTC
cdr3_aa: CASSAASGLRYNEQFF

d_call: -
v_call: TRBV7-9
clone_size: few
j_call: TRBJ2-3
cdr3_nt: TGTGCCAGCAGCCCTAGACAGATCGAAGACAACACAGATACGCAGTATTTT
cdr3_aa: CASSPRQIEDNTDTQYF

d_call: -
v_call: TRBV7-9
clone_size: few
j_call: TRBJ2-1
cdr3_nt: TGTGCCAGCAGCTCGCCCGTCTTCGGGACTCCCCACAAGGAGCAGTTCTTC
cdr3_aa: CASSSPVFGTPHKEQFF

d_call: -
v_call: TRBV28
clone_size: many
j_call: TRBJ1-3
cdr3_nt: TGTGCCAGCAGTGGCTTTGGACGGTGGAGCTCTGGAAACACCATATATTTT
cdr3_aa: CASSGFGRWSSGNTIYF

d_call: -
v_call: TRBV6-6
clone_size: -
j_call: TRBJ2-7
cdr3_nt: TGTGCCAGCCTATTTCCCGACCGGGCCTACGAGCAGTACTTC
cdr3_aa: CASLFPDRAYEQYF

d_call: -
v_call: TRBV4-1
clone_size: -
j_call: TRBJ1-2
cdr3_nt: TGCGCCAGCAGCCAAGTTGTGGGGGGTCAGGATGGCTACACCTTC
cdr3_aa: CASSQVVGGQDGYTF

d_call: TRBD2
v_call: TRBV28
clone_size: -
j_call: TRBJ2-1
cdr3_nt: TGTGCCAGCAGCCACCTAGCGGACAATGAGCAGTTCTTC
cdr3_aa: CASSHLADNEQFF

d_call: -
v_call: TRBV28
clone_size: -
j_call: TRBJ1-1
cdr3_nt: TGTGCCAGCACCCCTGGGTGGGATGTTTTGGACACTGAAGCTTTCTTT
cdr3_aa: CASTPGWDVLDTEAFF

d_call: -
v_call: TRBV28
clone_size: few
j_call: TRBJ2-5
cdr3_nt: TGTGCCAGCAGTAGTACTCGAAGGGGGGGCCTCGAGACCCAGTACTTC
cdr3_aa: CASSSTRRGGLETQYF